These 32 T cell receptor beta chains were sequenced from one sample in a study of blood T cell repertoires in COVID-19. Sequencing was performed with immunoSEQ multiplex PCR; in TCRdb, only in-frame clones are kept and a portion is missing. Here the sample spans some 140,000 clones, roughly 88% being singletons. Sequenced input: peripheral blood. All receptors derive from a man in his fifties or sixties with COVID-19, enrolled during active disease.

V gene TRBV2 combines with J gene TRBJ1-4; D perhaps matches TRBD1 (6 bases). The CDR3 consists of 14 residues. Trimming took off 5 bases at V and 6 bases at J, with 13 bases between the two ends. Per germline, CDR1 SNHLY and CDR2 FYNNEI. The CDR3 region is CASSSTGLYEKLFF. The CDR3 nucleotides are TGTGCCAGCAGTTCTACAGGGTTGTATGAAAAACTGTTTTTT.

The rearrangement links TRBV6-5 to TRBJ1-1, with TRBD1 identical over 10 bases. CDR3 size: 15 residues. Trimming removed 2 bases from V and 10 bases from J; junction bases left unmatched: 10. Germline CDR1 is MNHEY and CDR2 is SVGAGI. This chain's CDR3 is CASSYLPDRGQLAFF. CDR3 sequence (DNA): TGTGCCAGCAGTTACCTCCCTGACAGGGGGCAGCTAGCTTTCTTT.

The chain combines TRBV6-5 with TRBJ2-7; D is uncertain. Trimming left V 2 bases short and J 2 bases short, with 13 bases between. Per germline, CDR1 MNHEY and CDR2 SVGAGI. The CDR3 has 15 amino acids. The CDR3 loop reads CASSYEQIPTYEQYF. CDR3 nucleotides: TGTGCCAGCAGTTACGAACAGATACCTACCTACGAGCAGTACTTC.

CDR3 nucleotides: TGTGCCAGCCGTAGTCAGGGTACGGGCAATCAGCCCCAGCATTTT. Protein: CASRSQGTGNQPQHF. The chain combines TRBV6-5 with TRBJ1-5, with D perhaps TRBD1 (5 bases). In germline, CDR1 is MNHEY, CDR2 SVGAGI. The CDR3 length is 15 residues. With 8 bases removed from V and 2 bases from J, the gap between germline ends came to 16 bases.

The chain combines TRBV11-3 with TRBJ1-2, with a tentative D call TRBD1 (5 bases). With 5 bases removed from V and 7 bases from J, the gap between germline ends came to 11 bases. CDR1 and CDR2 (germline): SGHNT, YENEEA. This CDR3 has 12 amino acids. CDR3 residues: CASSQLRVGYTF. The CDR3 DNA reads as TGTGCCAGCAGCCAGCTCAGGGTTGGCTACACCTTC.

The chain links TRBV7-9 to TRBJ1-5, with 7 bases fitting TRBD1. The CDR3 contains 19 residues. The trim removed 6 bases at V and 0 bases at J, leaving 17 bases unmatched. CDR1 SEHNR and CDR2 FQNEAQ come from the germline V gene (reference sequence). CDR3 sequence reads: CASRGAWSTGTYSNQPQHF. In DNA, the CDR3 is TGTGCCAGCAGAGGTGCGTGGTCGACAGGGACTTATAGCAATCAGCCCCAGCATTTT.

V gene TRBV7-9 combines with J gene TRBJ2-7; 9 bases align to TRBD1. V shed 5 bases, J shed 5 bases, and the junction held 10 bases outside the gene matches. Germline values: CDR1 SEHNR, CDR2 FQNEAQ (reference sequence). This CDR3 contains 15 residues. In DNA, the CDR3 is TGTGCCAGCAGCCCATGGGGACAGGGTAAAGACGAGCAGTACTTC. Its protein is CASSPWGQGKDEQYF.

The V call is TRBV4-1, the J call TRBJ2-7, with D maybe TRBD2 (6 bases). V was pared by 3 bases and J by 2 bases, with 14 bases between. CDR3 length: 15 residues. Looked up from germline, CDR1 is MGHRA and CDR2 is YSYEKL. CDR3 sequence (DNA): TGCGCCAGCAGCCATAGCCGGGACTCGGCCTACGAGCAGTACTTC. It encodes CASSHSRDSAYEQYF.

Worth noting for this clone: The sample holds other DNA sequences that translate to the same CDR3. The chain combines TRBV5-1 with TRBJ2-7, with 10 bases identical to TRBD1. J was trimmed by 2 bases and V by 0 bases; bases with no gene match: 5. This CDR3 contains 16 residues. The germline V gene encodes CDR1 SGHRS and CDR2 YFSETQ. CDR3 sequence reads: CASSLASGTGAYEQYF. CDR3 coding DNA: TGCGCCAGCAGCTTGGCATCCGGGACAGGGGCCTACGAGCAGTACTTC.

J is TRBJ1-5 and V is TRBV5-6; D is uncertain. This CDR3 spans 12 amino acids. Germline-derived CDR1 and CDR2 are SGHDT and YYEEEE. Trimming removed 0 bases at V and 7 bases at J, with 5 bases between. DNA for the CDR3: TGTGCCAGCAGCTTGGTCGGGCAGCCCCAGCATTTT. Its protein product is CASSLVGQPQHF.

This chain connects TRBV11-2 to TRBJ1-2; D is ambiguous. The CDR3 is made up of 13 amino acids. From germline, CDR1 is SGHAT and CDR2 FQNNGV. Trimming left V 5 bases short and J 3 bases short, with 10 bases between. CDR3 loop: CASSPTSDYGYTF. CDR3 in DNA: TGTGCCAGCAGCCCCACGAGTGACTATGGCTACACCTTC. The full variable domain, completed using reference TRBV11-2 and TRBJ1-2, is EAGVAQSPRYKIIEKRQSVAFWCNPISGHATLYWYQQILGQGPKLLIQFQNNGVVDDSQLPKDRFSAERLKGVDSTLKIQPAKLEDSAVYLCASSPTSDYGYTFGSGTRLTVV.

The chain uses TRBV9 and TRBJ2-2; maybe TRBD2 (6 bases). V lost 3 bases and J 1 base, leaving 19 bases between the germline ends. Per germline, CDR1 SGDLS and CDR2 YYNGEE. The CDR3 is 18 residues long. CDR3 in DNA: TGTGCCAGCAGCGGAGAGAGGTCCGGGGGACTGAACACCGGGGAGCTGTTTTTT. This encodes CASSGERSGGLNTGELFF.

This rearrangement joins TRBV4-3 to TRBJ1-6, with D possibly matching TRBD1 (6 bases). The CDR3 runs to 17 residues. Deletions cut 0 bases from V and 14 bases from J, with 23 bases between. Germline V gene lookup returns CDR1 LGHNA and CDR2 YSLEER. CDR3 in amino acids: CASSQDRPDSAYGTLHF. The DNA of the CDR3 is TGCGCCAGCAGCCAAGATCGTCCGGACAGCGCTTACGGAACCCTCCACTTT.

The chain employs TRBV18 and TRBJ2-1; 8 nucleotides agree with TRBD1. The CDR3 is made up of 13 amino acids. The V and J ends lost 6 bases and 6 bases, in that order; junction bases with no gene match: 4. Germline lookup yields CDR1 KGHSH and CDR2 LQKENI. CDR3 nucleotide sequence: TGTGCCAGCTCGCTGGACAGGGTCAATGAGCAGTTCTTC. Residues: CASSLDRVNEQFF.

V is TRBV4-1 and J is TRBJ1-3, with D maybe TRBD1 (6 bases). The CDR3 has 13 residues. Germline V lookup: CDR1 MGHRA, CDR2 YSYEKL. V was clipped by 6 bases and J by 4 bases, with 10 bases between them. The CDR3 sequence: CASSPGAGNTIYF. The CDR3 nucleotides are TGCGCCAGCAGTCCAGGGGCAGGAAACACCATATATTTT.

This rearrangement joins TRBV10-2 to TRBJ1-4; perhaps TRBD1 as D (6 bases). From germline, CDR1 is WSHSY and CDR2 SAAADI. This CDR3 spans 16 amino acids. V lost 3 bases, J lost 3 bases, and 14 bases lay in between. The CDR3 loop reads CASSDRPQGPNEKLFF. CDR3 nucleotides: TGCGCCAGCAGTGACCGCCCACAGGGCCCTAATGAAAAACTGTTTTTT.

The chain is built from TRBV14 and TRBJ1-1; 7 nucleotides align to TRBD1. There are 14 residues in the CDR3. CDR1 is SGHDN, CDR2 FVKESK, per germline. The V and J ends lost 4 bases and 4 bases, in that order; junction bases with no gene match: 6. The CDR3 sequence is CASSRQGVVTEAFF. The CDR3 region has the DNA TGTGCCAGCAGCCGGCAGGGGGTTGTCACTGAAGCTTTCTTT.

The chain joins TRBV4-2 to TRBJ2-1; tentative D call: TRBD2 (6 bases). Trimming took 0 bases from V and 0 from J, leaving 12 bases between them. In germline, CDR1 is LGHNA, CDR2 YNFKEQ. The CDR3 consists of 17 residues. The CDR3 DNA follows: TGTGCCAGCAGCCAAGACTGGGCCGGGAGCTCCTACAATGAGCAGTTCTTC. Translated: CASSQDWAGSSYNEQFF.

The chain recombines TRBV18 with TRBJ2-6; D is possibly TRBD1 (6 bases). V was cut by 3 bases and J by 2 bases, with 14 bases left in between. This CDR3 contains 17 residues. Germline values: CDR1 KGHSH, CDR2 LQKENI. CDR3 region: CASSPRGGSPGANVLTF. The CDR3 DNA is TGTGCCAGCTCACCTAGAGGGGGTTCTCCTGGGGCCAACGTCCTGACTTTC.

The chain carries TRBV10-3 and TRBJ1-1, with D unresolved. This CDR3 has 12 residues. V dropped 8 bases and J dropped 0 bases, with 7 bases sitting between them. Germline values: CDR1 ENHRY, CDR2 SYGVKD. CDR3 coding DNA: TGTGCCATCCGGGGATTGAACACTGAAGCTTTCTTT. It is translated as CAIRGLNTEAFF.

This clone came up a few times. This CDR3 is CASSVTGTYEQYF. The CDR3 region has the DNA TGTGCCAGCAGTGTGACAGGAACCTACGAGCAGTACTTC. J is TRBJ2-7 and V is TRBV7-2; a possible D gene is TRBD1 (6 bases). Trimming took off 6 bases at V and 2 bases at J, with 11 bases between the two ends. The CDR3 runs to 13 residues. CDR1 and CDR2 from the germline V gene are SGHTA and FQGNSA.

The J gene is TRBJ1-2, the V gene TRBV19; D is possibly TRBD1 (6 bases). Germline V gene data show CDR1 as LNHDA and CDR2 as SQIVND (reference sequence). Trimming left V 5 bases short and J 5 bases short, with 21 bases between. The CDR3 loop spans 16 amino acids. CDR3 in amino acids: CASSLQGPEFGYGYTF. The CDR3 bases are TGTGCCAGTAGTTTACAGGGTCCGGAGTTTGGTTATGGCTACACCTTC. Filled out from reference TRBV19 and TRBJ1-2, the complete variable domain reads DGGITQSPKYLFRKEGQNVTLSCEQNLNHDAMYWYRQDPGQGLRLIYYSQIVNDFQKGDIAEGYSVSREKKESFPLTVTSAQKNPTAFYLCASSLQGPEFGYGYTFGSGTRLTVV.

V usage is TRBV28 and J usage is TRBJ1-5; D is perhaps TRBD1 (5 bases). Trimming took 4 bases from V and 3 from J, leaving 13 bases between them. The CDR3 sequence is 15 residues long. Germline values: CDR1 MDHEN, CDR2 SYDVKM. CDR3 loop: CASSSLEGVNQPQHF. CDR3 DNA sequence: TGTGCCAGCAGTTCCTTAGAAGGGGTCAATCAGCCCCAGCATTTT.

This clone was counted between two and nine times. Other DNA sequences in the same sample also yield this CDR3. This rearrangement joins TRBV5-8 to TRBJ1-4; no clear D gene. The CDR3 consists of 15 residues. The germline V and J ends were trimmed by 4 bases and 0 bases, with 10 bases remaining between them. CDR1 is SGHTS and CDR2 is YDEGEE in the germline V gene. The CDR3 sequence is CASSLSGTTNEKLFF. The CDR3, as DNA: TGTGCCAGCAGCCTTAGCGGGACAACTAATGAAAAACTGTTTTTT.

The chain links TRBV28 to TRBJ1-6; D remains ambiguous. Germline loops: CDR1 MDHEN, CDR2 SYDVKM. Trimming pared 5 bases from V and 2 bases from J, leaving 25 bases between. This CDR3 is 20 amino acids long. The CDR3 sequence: CASSPARRGVDFTYNSPLHF. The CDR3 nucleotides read TGTGCCAGCAGTCCCGCTCGGAGAGGTGTGGATTTCACCTATAATTCACCCCTCCACTTT.

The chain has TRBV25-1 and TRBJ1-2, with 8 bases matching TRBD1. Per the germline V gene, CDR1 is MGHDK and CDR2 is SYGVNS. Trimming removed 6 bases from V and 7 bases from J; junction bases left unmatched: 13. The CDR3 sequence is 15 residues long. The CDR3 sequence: CASSSISDRASGYTF. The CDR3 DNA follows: TGTGCCAGCAGCTCAATCTCGGACAGGGCTAGTGGCTACACCTTC.

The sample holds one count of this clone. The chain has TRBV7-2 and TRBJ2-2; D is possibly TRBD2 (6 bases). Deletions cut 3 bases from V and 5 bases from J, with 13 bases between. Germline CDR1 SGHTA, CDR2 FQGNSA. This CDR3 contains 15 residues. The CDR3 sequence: CASSFRLVRTGELFF. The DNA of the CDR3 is TGTGCCAGCAGCTTCCGACTAGTGAGGACCGGGGAGCTGTTTTTT.

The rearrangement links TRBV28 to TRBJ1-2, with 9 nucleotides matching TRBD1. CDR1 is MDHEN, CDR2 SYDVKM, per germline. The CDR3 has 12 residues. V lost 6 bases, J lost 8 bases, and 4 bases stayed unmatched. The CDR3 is CASRTGGRGYTF. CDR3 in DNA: TGTGCCAGCAGGACAGGGGGAAGAGGCTACACCTTC.

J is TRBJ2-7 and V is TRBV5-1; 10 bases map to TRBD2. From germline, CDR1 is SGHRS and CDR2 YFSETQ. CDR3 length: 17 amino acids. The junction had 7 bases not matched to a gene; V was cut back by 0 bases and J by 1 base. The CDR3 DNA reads TGCGCCAGCAGCTTGGAGAAGGTAGCGGGAGGTTCCTACGAGCAGTACTTC. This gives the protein CASSLEKVAGGSYEQYF.

The CDR3 bases are TGTGCCAGCAGCACACGGGACAGGGATGGCTATGGCTACACCTTC. Translating it yields CASSTRDRDGYGYTF. The chain recombines TRBV11-2 with TRBJ1-2, with 9 positions matching TRBD1. There are 15 residues in the CDR3. Germline V gene lookup returns CDR1 SGHAT and CDR2 FQNNGV. The V segment lost 5 bases and the J segment 4 bases; nucleotides outside the gene matches: 8.

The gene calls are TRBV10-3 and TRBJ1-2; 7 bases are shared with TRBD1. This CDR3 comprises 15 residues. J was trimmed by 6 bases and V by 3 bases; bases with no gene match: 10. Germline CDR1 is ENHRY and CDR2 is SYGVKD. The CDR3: CAISDLTGKADGYTF. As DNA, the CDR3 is TGTGCCATCAGTGATCTGACAGGGAAGGCGGATGGCTACACCTTC.

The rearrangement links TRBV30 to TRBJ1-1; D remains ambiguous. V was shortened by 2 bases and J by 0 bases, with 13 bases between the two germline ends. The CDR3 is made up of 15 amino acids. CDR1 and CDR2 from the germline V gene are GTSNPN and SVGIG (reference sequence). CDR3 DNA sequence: TGTGCCTGGAGTAATGAGGCGTCAGTGAACACTGAAGCTTTCTTT. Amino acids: CAWSNEASVNTEAFF.